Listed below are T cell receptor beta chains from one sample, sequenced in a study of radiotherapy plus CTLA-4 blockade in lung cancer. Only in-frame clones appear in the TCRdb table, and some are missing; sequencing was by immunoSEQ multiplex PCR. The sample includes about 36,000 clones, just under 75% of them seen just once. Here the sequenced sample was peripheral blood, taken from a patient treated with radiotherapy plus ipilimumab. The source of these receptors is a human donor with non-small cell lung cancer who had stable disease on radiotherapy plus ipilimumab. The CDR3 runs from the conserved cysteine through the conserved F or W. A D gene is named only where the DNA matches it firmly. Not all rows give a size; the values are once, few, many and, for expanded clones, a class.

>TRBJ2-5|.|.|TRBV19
TGTGCCAGTAGGCATGGGGGGGCGAGAGGAGAGACCCAGTACTTC
CASRHGGARGETQYF
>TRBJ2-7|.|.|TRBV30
TGTGCCTGGAGTCATTGGGGAGGAGAGCAATACTTC
CAWSHWGGEQYF
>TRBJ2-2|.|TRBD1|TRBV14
TGTGCCAGCAGCCAGACCGGGACAGGGTTTACCGGGGAGCTGTTTTTT
CASSQTGTGFTGELFF
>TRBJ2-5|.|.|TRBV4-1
TGCGCCAGCAGCCAAGATCCAGGGAAAGAGACCCAGTACTTC
CASSQDPGKETQYF
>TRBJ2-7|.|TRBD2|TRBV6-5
TGTGCCAGCAGTTACTCACGCGGGAGCTCCTACGAGCAGTACTTC
CASSYSRGSSYEQYF
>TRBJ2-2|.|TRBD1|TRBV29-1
TGCAGCGTTGTGACAGGGGGCATCCCCGGGGAGCTGTTTTTT
CSVVTGGIPGELFF
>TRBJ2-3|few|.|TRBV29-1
TGCAGCGCCGGGGGTTCGGGAGATACGCAGTATTTT
CSAGGSGDTQYF
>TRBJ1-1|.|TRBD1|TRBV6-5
TGTGCCAGCAGTTACTCGGGGACAGTTGCTTTCTTT
CASSYSGTVAFF
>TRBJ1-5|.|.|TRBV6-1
TGTGCCAGTACAGGGTTCTCCGGGCCCCAGCATTTT
CASTGFSGPQHF
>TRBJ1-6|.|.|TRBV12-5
TGTGCTAGTGGTTCAAGACAGAATTCACCCCTCCACTTT
CASGSRQNSPLHF
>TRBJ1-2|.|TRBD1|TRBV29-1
TGCAGCGTTTCCCCGGACAGGAACTATGGCTACACCTTC
CSVSPDRNYGYTF
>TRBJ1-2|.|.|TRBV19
TGTGCCAGTAGTATTATCCCGCGGGGGGCGGATGGCTACACCTTC
CASSIIPRGADGYTF
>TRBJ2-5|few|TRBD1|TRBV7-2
TGTGCCAGCAGCTCCGACAGGGCTGAGACCCAGTACTTC
CASSSDRAETQYF
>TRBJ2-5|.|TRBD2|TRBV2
TGTGCCAGCAGTCCCAGACTAGCGGGGCTGGAGACCCAGTACTTC
CASSPRLAGLETQYF
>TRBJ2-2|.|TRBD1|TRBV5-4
TGTGCCAGCAGCTGGGACAGGGGAGCCGGGGAGCTGTTTTTT
CASSWDRGAGELFF
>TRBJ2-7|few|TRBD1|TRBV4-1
TGCGCCAGCAGCCCTACGGGACAGGGGGCCCACGAGCAGTACTTC
CASSPTGQGAHEQYF
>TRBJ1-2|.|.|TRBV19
TGTGCCAGTAGTATCAAGGGGCGCGGCTATGGCTACACCTTC
CASSIKGRGYGYTF
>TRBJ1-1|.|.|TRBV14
TGTGCCAGCAGCCACCTACTAACAAGTGGTAAGGCTGAAGCTTTCTTT
CASSHLLTSGKAEAFF
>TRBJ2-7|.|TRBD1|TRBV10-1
TGCGCCAGTCCGAACCGGGACAGGGCGCCTGACGAGCAGTACTTC
CASPNRDRAPDEQYF
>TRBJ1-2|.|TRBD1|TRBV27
TGTGCCAGCAGTTTTCAGGGACAGACAGCGTCCGGCTACACCTTC
CASSFQGQTASGYTF
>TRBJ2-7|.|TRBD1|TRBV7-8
TGTGCCAGCAGCCTAACCCGACAGGGTGGACACGAGCAGTACTTC
CASSLTRQGGHEQYF
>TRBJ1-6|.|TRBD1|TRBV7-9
TGTGCCAGCAGCTTAACGGACAGGGGTAGTAATTCACCCCTCCACTTT
CASSLTDRGSNSPLHF
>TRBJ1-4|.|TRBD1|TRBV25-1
TGTGCCAGCAGTGAATTGGGCCCCAGGGGGACAAATGAAAAACTGTTTTTT
CASSELGPRGTNEKLFF
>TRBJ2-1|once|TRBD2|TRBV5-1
TGCGCCAGCACCTCCTCCGGGGGGTATTACAATGAGCAGTTCTTC
CASTSSGGYYNEQFF
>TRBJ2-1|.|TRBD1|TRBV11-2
TGTGCCAGCAGCCGTACAGGGGCCCTCTACAATGAGCAGTTCTTC
CASSRTGALYNEQFF
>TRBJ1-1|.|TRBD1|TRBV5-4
TGTGCCAGCAGCGTACCCGGGACAGGGGTTGCTGAAGCTTTCTTT
CASSVPGTGVAEAFF
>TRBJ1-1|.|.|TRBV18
TGTGCCAGCTCACCCGCCAGGCGCGGGGCCACTGAAGCTTTCTTT
CASSPARRGATEAFF
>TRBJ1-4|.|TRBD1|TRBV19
TGTGCCAGTAGTATGGGACAGGCTAATGAAAAACTGTTTTTT
CASSMGQANEKLFF
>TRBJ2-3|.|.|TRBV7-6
TGTGCCAGCAGCTTAGACGAGACAGATACGCAGTATTTT
CASSLDETDTQYF
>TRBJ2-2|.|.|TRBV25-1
TGTGCCAGCACACGGGGGACCGGGGAGCTGTTTTTT
CASTRGTGELFF
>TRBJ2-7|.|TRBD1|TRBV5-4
TGTGCCAGCAGCTCCGGACAGGCCATACTAGACGAGCAGTACTTC
CASSSGQAILDEQYF
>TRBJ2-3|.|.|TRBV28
TGTGCCAGCAGTTTCCAAACAGGGTGGGGGGATACGCAGTATTTT
CASSFQTGWGDTQYF
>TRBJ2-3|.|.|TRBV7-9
TGTGCCAGCAGCTTAGCGCAGGGCTTCCCAGATACGCAGTATTTT
CASSLAQGFPDTQYF
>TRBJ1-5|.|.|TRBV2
TGTGCCAGCCGGCGAAGGTTACAGACAAATCAGCCCCAGCATTTT
CASRRRLQTNQPQHF
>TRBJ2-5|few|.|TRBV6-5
TGTGCCAGCAGTACCCCCGCTCGGGGTGGAGAGACCCAGTACTTC
CASSTPARGGETQYF
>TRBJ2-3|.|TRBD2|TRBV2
TGTGCCAGCCCCGGGACTAGGAGAGATACGCAGTATTTT
CASPGTRRDTQYF
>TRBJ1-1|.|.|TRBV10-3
TGTGCCATCAGTACAGGCTTGAACACTGAAGCTTTCTTT
CAISTGLNTEAFF
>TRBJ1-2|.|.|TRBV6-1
TGTGCCAGCAGTGAAGTCCCACTTGGTTATGGCTACACCTTC
CASSEVPLGYGYTF
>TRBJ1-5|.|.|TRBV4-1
TGCGCCAGCAGCCAAGATCCAGGGATCAATCAGCCCCAGCATTTT
CASSQDPGINQPQHF
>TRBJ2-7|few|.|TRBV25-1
TGTGCCAGCAGTGCCGCGGGCAGTTTCTACGAGCAGTACTTC
CASSAAGSFYEQYF
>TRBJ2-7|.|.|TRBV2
TGTGCCAGCAGTCGGACAAGATGGTCCTACGAGCAGTACTTC
CASSRTRWSYEQYF
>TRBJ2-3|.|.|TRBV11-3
TGTGCCAGCAGCTTGGGGCAGGCTACAGATACGCAGTATTTT
CASSLGQATDTQYF
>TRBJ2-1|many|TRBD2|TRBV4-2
TGTGCCAGCAGCAGAAGCGGGGGGGGTGACAATGAGCAGTTCTTC
CASSRSGGGDNEQFF
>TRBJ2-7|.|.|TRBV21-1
TGTGCCAGCAGCATAAGGGGCTACGAGCAGTACTTC
CASSIRGYEQYF